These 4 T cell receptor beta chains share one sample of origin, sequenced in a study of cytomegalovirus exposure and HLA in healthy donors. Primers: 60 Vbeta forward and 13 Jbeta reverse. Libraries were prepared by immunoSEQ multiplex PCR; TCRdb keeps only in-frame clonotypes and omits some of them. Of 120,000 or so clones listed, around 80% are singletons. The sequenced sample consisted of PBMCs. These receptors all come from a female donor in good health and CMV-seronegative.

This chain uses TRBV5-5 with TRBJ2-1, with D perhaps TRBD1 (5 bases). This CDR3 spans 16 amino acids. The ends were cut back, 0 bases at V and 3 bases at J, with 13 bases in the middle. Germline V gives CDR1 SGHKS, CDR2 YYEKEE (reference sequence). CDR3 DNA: TGTGCCAGCAGCTTGGAGGGGATTATCGACTACAATGAGCAGTTCTTC. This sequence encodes CASSLEGIIDYNEQFF. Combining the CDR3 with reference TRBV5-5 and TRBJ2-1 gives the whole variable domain DAGVTQSPTHLIKTRGQQVTLRCSPISGHKSVSWYQQVLGQGPQFIFQYYEKEERGRGNFPDRFSARQFPNYSSELNVNALLLGDSALYLCASSLEGIIDYNEQFFGPGTRLTVL.

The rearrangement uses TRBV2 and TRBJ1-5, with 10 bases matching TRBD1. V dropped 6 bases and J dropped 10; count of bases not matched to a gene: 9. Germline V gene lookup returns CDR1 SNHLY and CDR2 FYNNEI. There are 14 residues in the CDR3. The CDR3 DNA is TGTGCCAGCAGCCGAGGGACAGGGGCTCGACCCCAGCATTTT. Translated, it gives CASSRGTGARPQHF. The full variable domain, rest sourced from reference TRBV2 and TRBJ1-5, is EPEVTQTPSHQVTQMGQEVILRCVPISNHLYFYWYRQILGQKVEFLVSFYNNEISEKSEIFDDQFSVERPDGSNFTLKIRSTKLEDSAMYFCASSRGTGARPQHFGDGTRLSIL.

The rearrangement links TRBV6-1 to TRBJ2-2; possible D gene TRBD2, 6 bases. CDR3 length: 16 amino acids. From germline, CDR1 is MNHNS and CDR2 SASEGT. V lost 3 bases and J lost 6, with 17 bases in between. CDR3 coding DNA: TGTGCCAGCAGTGAGCACTTCATGGGGGGATCCGGGGAGCTGTTTTTT. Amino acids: CASSEHFMGGSGELFF.

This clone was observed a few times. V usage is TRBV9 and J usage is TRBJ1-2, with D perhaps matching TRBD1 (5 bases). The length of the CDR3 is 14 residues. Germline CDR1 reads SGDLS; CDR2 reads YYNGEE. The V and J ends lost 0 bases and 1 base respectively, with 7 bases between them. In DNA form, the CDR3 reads TGTGCCAGCAGCGTAGGGGGGGGTAACTATGGCTACACCTTC. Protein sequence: CASSVGGGNYGYTF.